This T cell receptor beta chain was profiled in a study of blood T cell repertoires in COVID-19. In the authors' workflow: Reference gene primer amplification in the assay estimated nucleated cell counts. Some clones are missing from TCRdb's copy, which holds only in-frame ones; the method was immunoSEQ multiplex PCR. V and J calls plus clone size are reproduced from that table; the DNA served to infer D and trimming. Among hundreds of thousands of clones listed, about 85% were seen once. V lost 3 bases to trimming and J lost 7 bases, with 13 bases between them. Germline CDR1 and CDR2: MDHEN and SYDVKM. The CDR3 loop spans 14 amino acids.

The TCR originated in a man aged 40-55 years with acute or convalescent COVID-19. The chain carries TRBV28 and TRBJ1-5; no firm D call. Material for sequencing was peripheral blood. The CDR3 DNA follows: TGTGCCAGCAGTTTCCTCGGGTCGGGGCAGCCCCAGCATTTT. Encoded protein: CASSFLGSGQPQHF.